A single T cell receptor (beta chain) is shown here with its context. Profiled with immunoSEQ multiplex PCR; TCRdb holds only in-frame clones, not every one. Found here are some 720,000 clones, 70% to 90% of them singletons; the top ten hold roughly 0.0097%. The ends lost 4 bases at V and 0 bases at J; junction bases unmatched: 14. The CDR3 extends over 19 amino acids. Germline CDR1 SGHNT, CDR2 YYREEE (reference sequence). The data stem from a study of shared T cell receptors in the human thymus. The same data also contributed to another study, on human thymus T cells. Turning to that study: It was healthy Finnish infants having corrective surgery for congenital heart defects who were the donors. From resections taken during corrective heart surgery, the thymus tissue was obtained.

This chain joins TRBV5-4 and TRBJ1-1; TRBD1 aligns across 11 bases. Sequencing was done on a sample of thymocytes. The receptor was derived from a boy under three years old with a congenital heart defect. CDR3 sequence reads: CASSPDRDRGNAMNTEAFF. The CDR3 DNA sequence: TGTGCCAGCAGCCCCGACCGGGACAGGGGGAACGCCATGAACACTGAAGCTTTCTTT.